This T cell receptor beta chain was retrieved from a study of tumor-infiltrating lymphocytes in primary liver carcinoma. Total RNA and DNA came together from roughly 20-30 mg of bulk tissue without cell sorting. A word on this clonotype: One end of the junction does not line up with germline, which may come from a read error.

The authors made TCR beta cDNA from approximately 500 ng total RNA with a constant-region primer. Modified slightly, ARM-PCR produced TCR beta libraries over three nested multiplex PCR rounds. TCRdb reprocessed the multiplex PCR reads with MiXCR, giving one entry per CDR3 protein. The sample holds approximately 100,000 distinct CDR3 sequences, approximately 70% seen once. This TCR derives from a woman aged 60-75 years with primary liver carcinoma and hepatitis B virus infection. Sequenced: liver tumor tissue from sampling region 2. Subset given: tumor region T2, inferior pole.

The CDR3 sequence: CATSYWTGGYEQYF. CDR3 DNA: TGTGCCACCAGCTACTGGACTGGGGGCTACGAGCAGTACTTC. The V gene is TRBV7-9, the J gene TRBJ2-7; D might be TRBD1 or TRBD2, each matching 5 bases. There are 14 residues in the CDR3. CDR1 and CDR2 (germline): SEHNR, FQNEAQ (reference sequence).